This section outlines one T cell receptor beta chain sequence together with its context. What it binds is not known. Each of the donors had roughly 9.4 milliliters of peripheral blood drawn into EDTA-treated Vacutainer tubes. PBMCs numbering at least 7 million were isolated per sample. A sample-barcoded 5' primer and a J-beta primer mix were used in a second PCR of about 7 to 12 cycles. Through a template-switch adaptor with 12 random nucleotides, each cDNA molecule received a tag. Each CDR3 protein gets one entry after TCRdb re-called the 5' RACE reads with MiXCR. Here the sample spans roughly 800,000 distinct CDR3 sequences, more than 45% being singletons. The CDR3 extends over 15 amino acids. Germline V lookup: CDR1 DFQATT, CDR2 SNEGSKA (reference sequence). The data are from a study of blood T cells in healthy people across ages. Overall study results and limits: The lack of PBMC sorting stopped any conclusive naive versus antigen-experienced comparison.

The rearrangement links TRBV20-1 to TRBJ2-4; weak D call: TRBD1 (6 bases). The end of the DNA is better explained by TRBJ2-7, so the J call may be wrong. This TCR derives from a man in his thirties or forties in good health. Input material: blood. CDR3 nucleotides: TGCAGTGCTGCAATTTACCGGGACAACCCCTACGAGCAGTACTTC. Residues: CSAAIYRDNPYEQYF.